This T cell receptor beta chain appears in the sequencing data of a study of early T cells in non-severe SARS-CoV-2 infection. Study summary: From unsorted whole blood, bulk RNA was sequenced, and the chains remained unpaired.

Individual cDNA molecules received unique molecular identifiers during library preparation. From the 5' RACE reads, TCRdb called clonotypes with MiXCR, one entry per CDR3 protein. The table has about 33,000 distinct CDR3 sequences, around 7% seen once. This clonotype was observed a handful of times. Its specificity is not known. Germline-derived CDR1 and CDR2 are MNHNY and SVGAGI (reference sequence). V was clipped by 4 bases and J by 0 bases; unmatched bases: 3. The CDR3 contains 16 residues. General study findings and limits: The study's VDJdb matching favored anti-spike CD8 responses and missed private and CD4 specificities.

The receptor was isolated from an adult who was a healthcare worker with PCR-confirmed SARS-CoV-2 infection or an uninfected control (not recorded which). The V and J genes are TRBV6-6 and TRBJ2-7, with TRBD2 identical over 13 bases. Input material: whole blood. The CDR3 DNA is TGTGCCAGCAGTTCCGGGACTAGCGGGAACTCCTACGAGCAGTACTTC. Translating gives CASSSGTSGNSYEQYF.